This T cell receptor beta chain was found in a study of regulatory T cells in long-lasting Graves disease (dated by TCRdb to the early 2020s). About the full investigation: Patients with newly diagnosed Graves' disease had been on antithyroid drugs for under 3 months. Peripheral blood TCR sequencing and RNA sequencing compared persistent Graves' disease patients with newly diagnosed Graves' disease patients. The study took place in China and was registered as a clinical trial. TCR sequencing covered roughly 13 persistent and around 20 newly diagnosed Graves' disease patients, 33 samples in total.

This clonotype was found many times. There is no known antigen for this receptor. Base-call qualities are not available, and no considerably larger clone is one nucleotide away. Libraries were built with multiplex PCR. Data came from an Illumina HiSeq 4000. To build TCR beta libraries, CDR3 regions were amplified by Arm-PCR using iRepertoire HTBI primers. Before sequencing, the PCR products underwent gel purification. For the original study's pipeline: A total of around 59 TRBV and 14 TRBJ segments were identified across samples and were used for gene usage analysis of CDR3 amino acid clonotypes. Filtered high-quality paired reads were merged into contigs using COPE and FqMerger. BLAST was used to align contigs to the IMGT TRBV, TRBD and TRBJ reference genes, and CDR3 was defined following IMGT. Any clonotype with a frequency above 0.1% was counted as a highly expanded clone. Repertoire diversity was measured by Shannon entropy, and V-J evenness by the Gini coefficient. Clonotypes shared by more than one individual were considered public. TCRdb ran its own pipeline on the public reads, namely fastp trimming at Q25 and MiXCR clone calling, and kept in-frame beta chains. Rows merge per CDR3 protein into single entries with the most common DNA and genes. Clone size and V and J calls follow TCRdb, not the original study. The sample contains approximately 210,000 distinct CDR3 sequences, around 19% of them found a single time. Approximately 24% of the sample is taken by the ten largest.

Interpreted using the paper, the time point label stands for: newly diagnosed GD, antithyroid drugs for less than 3 months. For both TCR sequencing and RNA sequencing, RNA was extracted from PBMCs using TRIzol. Graves' disease was diagnosed according to American Thyroid Association guidelines. Recruitment of patients was carried out at an endocrinology department in Xi'an, China. From each patient, about 9 milliliters of peripheral blood was collected into an EDTA anticoagulant tube. Ficoll Paque Plus density gradient separation was used to isolate PBMCs, and no further T cell sorting was performed. RNA quality was checked with an Agilent 2100 Bioanalyzer and agarose gel, and concentration with a NanoDrop 2000. What the study reported, not specific to this receptor: Persistent patients shared more public clonotypes among themselves (more than 2,500) than newly diagnosed patients did (about 970). The authors acknowledged the small sample size as a limitation that may reduce accuracy. Only the TCR beta chain was sequenced and analyzed. TRBV28, TRBJ1-2 and TRBJ2-5 were preferentially used in persistent disease, while TRBV20-1 and TRBJ2-1 were favored in newly diagnosed disease. Compared with newly diagnosed patients, persistent Graves' disease patients had lower TCR Shannon entropy and fewer highly expanded clones, which suggests clonal expansion. Only peripheral blood was studied, because thyroid tissue, the primary lesion, was inaccessible.

The V and J ends are trimmed by 2 bases and 3 bases, leaving 7 bases between them. Per the germline V gene, SNHLY is the CDR1 and FYNNEI is the CDR2. Measured from the cysteine to the phenylalanine, the CDR3 is 13 residues long. Only the CDR3 DNA stays, 39 bases, in frame from base 1. This specimen was peripheral blood mononuclear cells (PBMCs), taken at new diagnosis, from a patient treated with antithyroid drugs. Recombination connected TRBV2 to TRBJ2-5; perhaps TRBD2 is the D gene, with 5 bases matching. The clonotype originates from a female donor with Graves disease. Here the CDR3 is given as CASSEQAEETQYF. The nucleotide sequence reads TGTGCCAGCAGTGAACAAGCGGAAGAGACCCAGTACTTC.